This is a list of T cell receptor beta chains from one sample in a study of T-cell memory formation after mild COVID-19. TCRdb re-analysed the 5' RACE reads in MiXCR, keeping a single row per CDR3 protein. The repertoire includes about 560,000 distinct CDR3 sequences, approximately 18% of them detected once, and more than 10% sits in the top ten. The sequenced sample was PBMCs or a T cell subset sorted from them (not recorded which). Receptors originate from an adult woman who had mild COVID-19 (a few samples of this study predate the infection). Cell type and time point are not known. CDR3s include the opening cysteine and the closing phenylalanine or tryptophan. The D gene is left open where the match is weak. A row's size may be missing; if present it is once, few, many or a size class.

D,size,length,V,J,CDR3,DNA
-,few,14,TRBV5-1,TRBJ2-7,CASSPGGTYYEQYF,TGCGCCAGCAGCCCGGGTGGCACCTACTACGAGCAGTACTTC
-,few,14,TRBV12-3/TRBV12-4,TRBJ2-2,CAGKEAGTPGELFF,TGTGCGGGCAAGGAGGCGGGAACACCGGGGGAGCTGTTTTTT
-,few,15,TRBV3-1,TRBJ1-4,CASSQDPGEGEKLFF,TGTGCCAGCAGCCAAGATCCCGGGGAGGGAGAAAAACTGTTTTTT
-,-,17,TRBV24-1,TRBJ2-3,CATSERTRAKGTDTQYF,TGTGCCACCAGTGAAAGAACTAGAGCAAAGGGGACAGATACGCAGTATTTT
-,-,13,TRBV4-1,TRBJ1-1,CASSRFSGQGAFF,TGCGCCAGCAGCCGTTTCAGCGGGCAGGGGGCTTTCTTT
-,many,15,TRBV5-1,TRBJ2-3,CASGRGVLPTDTQYF,TGCGCCAGCGGCCGAGGCGTGCTGCCCACAGATACGCAGTATTTT
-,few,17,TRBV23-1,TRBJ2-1,CASSQSLVGDESNEQFF,TGCGCCAGCAGTCAATCGCTGGTAGGGGACGAAAGCAATGAGCAGTTCTTC
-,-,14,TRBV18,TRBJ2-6,CASSGGNGANVLTF,TGTGCCAGCTCAGGCGGGAATGGGGCCAACGTCCTGACTTTC
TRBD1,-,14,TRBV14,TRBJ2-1,CASSRGQGHNEQFF,TGTGCCAGCAGCCGGGGACAGGGTCACAATGAGCAGTTCTTC
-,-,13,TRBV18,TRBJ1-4,CASSPGLAEKLFF,TGTGCCAGCTCACCGGGACTGGCTGAAAAACTGTTTTTT
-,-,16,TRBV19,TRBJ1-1,CASSIGLWGRDTEAFF,TGTGCCAGTAGTATAGGGCTATGGGGTAGGGACACTGAAGCTTTCTTT
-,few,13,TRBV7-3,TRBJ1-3,CASSFRERNTIYF,TGTGCCAGCAGCTTCCGGGAGCGAAACACCATATATTTT
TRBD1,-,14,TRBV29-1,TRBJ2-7,CSITIDRVWHEQYF,TGCAGCATTACCATCGACAGGGTTTGGCACGAGCAGTACTTC
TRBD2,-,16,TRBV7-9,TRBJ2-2,CASSYGTSGRLGELFF,TGTGCCAGCAGCTACGGGACTAGCGGGAGGCTCGGGGAGCTGTTTTTT
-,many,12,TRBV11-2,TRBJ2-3,CASTLSTDTQYF,TGTGCCAGCACCCTAAGCACAGATACGCAGTATTTT
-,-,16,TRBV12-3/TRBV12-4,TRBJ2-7,CASSLAQLASSYEQYF,TGTGCCAGCAGTTTAGCGCAACTAGCAAGCTCCTACGAGCAGTACTTC
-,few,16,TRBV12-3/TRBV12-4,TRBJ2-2,CASSYLPRTETGELFF,TGTGCCAGCAGTTACCTGCCCCGGACCGAAACCGGGGAGCTGTTTTTT
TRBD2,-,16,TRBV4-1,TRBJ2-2,CASSPSGGVVIGELFF,TGCGCCAGCAGCCCGAGCGGGGGGGTCGTCATCGGGGAGCTGTTTTTT
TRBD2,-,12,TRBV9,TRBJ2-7,CASSGTSGTQYF,TGTGCCAGCAGCGGGACTAGCGGTACACAGTACTTC
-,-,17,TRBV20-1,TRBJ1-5,CSASPQETINSNQPQHF,TGCAGTGCTAGCCCTCAGGAGACTATCAATAGCAATCAGCCCCAGCATTTT
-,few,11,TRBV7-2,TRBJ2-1,CASSPTDEQFF,TGTGCCAGCAGCCCTACGGATGAGCAGTTCTTC
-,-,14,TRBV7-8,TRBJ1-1,CASSSTPGYTEAFF,TGTGCCAGCAGCTCCACACCGGGCTACACTGAAGCTTTCTTT
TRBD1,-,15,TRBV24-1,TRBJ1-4,CATSDGDRLNEKLFF,TGTGCCACCAGTGATGGGGACAGATTAAATGAAAAACTGTTTTTT
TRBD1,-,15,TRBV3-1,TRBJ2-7,CASSQVGTGTYEQYF,TGTGCCAGCAGCCAAGTGGGGACAGGGACCTACGAGCAGTACTTC
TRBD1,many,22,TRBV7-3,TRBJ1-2,CASSPSLFFSGTGEGERRGYTF,TGTGCCAGCAGCCCATCCTTATTCTTTTCCGGGACAGGGGAGGGAGAACGTAGAGGCTACACCTTC
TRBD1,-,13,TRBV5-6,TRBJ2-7,CASRSTGAHEQYF,TGTGCCAGCAGGTCGACAGGGGCGCACGAGCAGTACTTC
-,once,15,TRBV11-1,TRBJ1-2,CASSSAWGANYGYTF,TGTGCCAGCAGCTCGGCCTGGGGCGCTAACTATGGCTACACCTTC
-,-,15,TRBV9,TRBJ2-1,CASSYRDALSDEQFF,TGTGCCAGCAGCTACCGGGACGCACTGTCCGATGAGCAGTTCTTC
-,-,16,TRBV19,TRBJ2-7,CASSAGLTSRQYEQYF,TGTGCCAGTAGTGCGGGACTCACCAGCCGTCAGTACGAGCAGTACTTC
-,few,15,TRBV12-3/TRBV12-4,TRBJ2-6,CASSGGPVGANVLTF,TGTGCCAGCAGTGGGGGGCCGGTCGGGGCCAACGTCCTGACTTTC
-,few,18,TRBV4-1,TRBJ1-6,CASSQDIGLSSYNSPLHF,TGCGCCAGCAGCCAAGATATAGGCCTTAGCTCCTATAATTCACCCCTCCACTTT
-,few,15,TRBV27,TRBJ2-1,CASSLSFAVYNEQFF,TGTGCCAGCAGTTTATCGTTTGCTGTGTACAATGAGCAGTTCTTC
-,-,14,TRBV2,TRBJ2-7,CASSESTLYYEQYF,TGTGCCAGCAGTGAATCCACGTTGTACTACGAGCAGTACTTC
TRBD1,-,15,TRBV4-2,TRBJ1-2,CASSQEQGRNYGYTF,TGTGCCAGCAGCCAAGAACAGGGGCGGAACTATGGCTACACCTTC
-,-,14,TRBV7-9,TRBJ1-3,CASSLDNSGNTIYF,TGTGCCAGCAGCTTAGACAACTCTGGAAACACCATATATTTT
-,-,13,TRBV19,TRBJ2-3,CASKGRGSDTQYF,TGTGCCAGTAAGGGCAGGGGCTCAGATACGCAGTATTTT
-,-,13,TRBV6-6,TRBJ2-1,CASSTSNHYEQFF,TGTGCCAGCAGTACCTCTAATCACTATGAGCAGTTCTTC
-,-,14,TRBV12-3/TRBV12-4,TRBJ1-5,CASSPGGEAQPQHF,TGTGCCAGCAGTCCAGGAGGGGAAGCCCAGCCCCAGCATTTT
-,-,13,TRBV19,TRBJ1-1,CATRGPGSTEAFF,TGTGCCACCAGGGGTCCTGGGTCCACTGAAGCTTTCTTT
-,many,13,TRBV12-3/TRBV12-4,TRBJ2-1,CASSPLDTWEQFF,TGTGCCAGCAGTCCCCTGGACACATGGGAGCAGTTCTTC
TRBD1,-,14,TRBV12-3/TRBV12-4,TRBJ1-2,CASSHKQGAYGYTF,TGTGCCAGCAGCCATAAACAGGGGGCATATGGCTACACCTTC
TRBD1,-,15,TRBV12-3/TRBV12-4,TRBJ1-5,CASSLSLGQGVAQHF,TGTGCCAGCAGTTTATCCCTGGGACAGGGTGTAGCCCAGCATTTT
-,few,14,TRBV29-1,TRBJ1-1,CSVEGTLQGSEAFF,TGCAGCGTTGAAGGGACGTTGCAGGGCTCTGAAGCTTTCTTT
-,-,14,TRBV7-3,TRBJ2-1,CASSFRRTYNEQFF,TGTGCCAGCAGCTTCCGGAGGACCTACAATGAGCAGTTCTTC
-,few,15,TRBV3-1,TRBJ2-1,CASSTHQARPGEQFF,TGTGCCAGCAGCACGCACCAGGCCCGCCCAGGTGAGCAGTTCTTC
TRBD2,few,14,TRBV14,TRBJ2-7,CASSPRGGGYEQYF,TGTGCCAGCAGCCCCCGGGGGGGCGGCTACGAGCAGTACTTC
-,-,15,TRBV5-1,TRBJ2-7,CASSLEAVAAYEQYF,TGCGCCAGCAGCTTGGAGGCCGTAGCGGCCTACGAGCAGTACTTC
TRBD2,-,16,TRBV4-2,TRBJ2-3,CASSQPSGGGTDTQYF,TGTGCCAGCAGCCAACCGAGCGGGGGGGGGACAGATACGCAGTATTTT
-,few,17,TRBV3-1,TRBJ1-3,CASSQSGTSWSGNTIYF,TGTGCCAGCAGCCAATCCGGGACATCGTGGTCTGGAAACACCATATATTTT